This T cell receptor beta chain was documented in a study of blood T cell repertoires in COVID-19. Study background: Italy, Spain and the United States were the sources of the convalescent and acute COVID-19 samples. The cDNA or gDNA used as material had been derived from T cells, B-cell-depleted T cells, or PBMCs.

The table lists this clone with a few counts. The CDR3 is 14 residues long. V was clipped by 3 bases and J by 5 bases; unmatched bases: 5. CDR1 and CDR2 (germline): MGHRA, YSYEKL. Those enrolled in Seattle joined during active infection and were followed longitudinally afterward. Original processing methods: The authors estimated nucleated cell counts from reference gene primer amplification. Here immunoSEQ multiplex PCR was the method, and the copy in TCRdb shows in-frame clones only, minus some. From that table come the V and J calls and clone size; the DNA was used to work out D and trimming. The table includes about 150,000 clones, under 85% detected once.

The chain couples TRBV4-1 to TRBJ1-2; 8 bases are a match to TRBD1. Sequenced: peripheral blood. This clonotype originated in a man older than 75 with COVID-19, enrolled during active disease. The CDR3 is CASSQAGQAYGYTF. The CDR3 DNA is TGCGCCAGCAGCCAGGCGGGACAGGCATATGGCTACACCTTC.